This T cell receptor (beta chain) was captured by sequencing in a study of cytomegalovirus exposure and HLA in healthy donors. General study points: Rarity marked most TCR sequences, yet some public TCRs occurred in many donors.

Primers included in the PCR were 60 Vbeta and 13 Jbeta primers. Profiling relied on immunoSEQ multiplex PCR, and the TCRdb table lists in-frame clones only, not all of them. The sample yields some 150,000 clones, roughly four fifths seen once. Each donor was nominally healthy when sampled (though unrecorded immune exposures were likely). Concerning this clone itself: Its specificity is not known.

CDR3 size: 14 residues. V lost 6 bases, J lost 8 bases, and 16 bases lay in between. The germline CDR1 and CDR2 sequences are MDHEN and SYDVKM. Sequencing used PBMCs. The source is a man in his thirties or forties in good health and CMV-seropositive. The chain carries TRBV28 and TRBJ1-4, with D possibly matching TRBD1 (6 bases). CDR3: CASRSNRVGEKLFF. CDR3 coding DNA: TGTGCCAGCAGGTCCAACAGGGTGGGCGAAAAACTGTTTTTT.